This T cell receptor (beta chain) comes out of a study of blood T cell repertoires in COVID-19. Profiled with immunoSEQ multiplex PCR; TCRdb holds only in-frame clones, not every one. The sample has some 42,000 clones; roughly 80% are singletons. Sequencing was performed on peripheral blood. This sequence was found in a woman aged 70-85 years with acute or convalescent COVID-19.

CDR3 sequence reads: CASSFNRGSNTGELFF. In DNA, the CDR3 is TGTGCCAGCAGCTTCAACAGGGGATCAAACACCGGGGAGCTGTTTTTT. This sequence joins TRBV13 and TRBJ2-2, with 7 nucleotides matching TRBD1. V was pared by 3 bases and J by 2 bases, with 6 bases of the junction left unmatched. Looked up from germline, CDR1 is PRHDT and CDR2 is FYEKMQ (reference sequence). The length of the CDR3 is 16 residues.